Following are 30 T cell receptor beta chains from one sample sequenced in a study of molecular identifiers for immune sequencing clone quantification. TCRdb re-derived calls from the PCR reads in MiXCR, one entry per CDR3 protein. The sample lists just under 20,000 distinct CDR3 sequences, 21% occurring once. The specimen sequenced was naive CD8+ T cells from blood, with Jurkat cell RNA spiked in. Subset denoted: FACS-sorted CD8+CD4-CCR7+CD45RA+ naive T cells. The receptors here all came from a human donor in good health. Some libraries in this study had Jurkat cell RNA spiked in.

The chain couples TRBV27 to TRBJ2-7, with D possibly being TRBD2 (5 bases). The V gene's germline CDR1 is MNHEY and CDR2 SMNVEV (reference sequence). Between the trimmed V and J ends, which lost 5 bases and 4 bases, there was a span of 9 bases. This CDR3 contains 12 residues. CDR3 amino acids: CASSPGLYEQYF. The DNA for the CDR3 is TGTGCCAGCAGTCCTGGACTTTACGAGCAGTACTTC.

The sample holds many counts of this clonotype. The chain couples TRBV7-9 to TRBJ2-7; a weak D match, TRBD2 (6 bases). Per the germline V gene, CDR1 is SEHNR and CDR2 is FQNEAQ (reference sequence). V dropped 4 bases and J dropped 12 bases, with 16 bases sitting between them. CDR3 length: 12 amino acids. CDR3 nucleotides: TGTGCCAGCAGCTCGGGGCGAGAGGAGGGGTACTTC. This sequence encodes CASSSGREEGYF.

This clonotype came up many times. This chain joins TRBV7-9 and TRBJ2-1; perhaps TRBD1 as D (5 bases). The CDR3 covers 12 residues. V lost 10 bases and J lost 7, with 14 bases in between. From germline, CDR1 is SEHNR and CDR2 FQNEAQ (reference sequence). The DNA for the CDR3 is TGTGCCACCCCCTGGCAGGGTAATGAGCAGTTCTTC. This encodes CATPWQGNEQFF. Full variable domain (missing parts from reference TRBV7-9 and TRBJ2-1): DTGVSQNPRHKITKRGQNVTFRCDPISEHNRLYWYRQTLGQGPEFLTYFQNEAQLEKSRLLSDRFSAERPKGSFSTLEIQRTEQGDSAMYLCATPWQGNEQFFGPGTRLTVL.

This clonotype has only a few counts. The CDR3, as DNA: TGCGCCAGCAGCCAGAAGGACGGAGCCCTGTACTTC. Amino acids: CASSQKDGALYF. This sequence joins TRBV4-3 and TRBJ2-7; no firm D call. The CDR3 is 12 residues long. The V gene's germline CDR1 is LGHNA and CDR2 YSLEER. With 3 bases removed from V and 12 bases from J, the gap between germline ends came to 15 bases.

The chain has TRBV7-9 and TRBJ2-7; unclear D gene. The CDR3 has 15 amino acids. Trimming removed 1 base at V and 3 bases at J, with 13 bases between. CDR1 SEHNR and CDR2 FQNEAQ come from the germline V gene (reference sequence). CDR3 sequence: CASSLVVVAYYEQYF. In DNA, the CDR3 is TGTGCCAGCAGCTTAGTGGTAGTGGCCTACTACGAGCAGTACTTC.

Note on this clonotype: A much more abundant neighbour one base away suggests this may be a read error. This chain joins TRBV12-3 or TRBV12-4 and TRBJ2-7; 11 bases map to TRBD2. This CDR3 contains 14 residues. The CDR3 loop is CAGSILAGGYEQYF. The CDR3 DNA sequence: TGTGCCGGCAGCATCCTAGCGGGGGGCTACGAGCAGTACTTC.

This clonotype has more than one count but fewer than ten. The genes are TRBV5-1 and TRBJ2-1; 7 bases are a match to TRBD2. V lost 4 bases and J lost 2; bases outside the gene matches: 9. This CDR3 is built from 16 residues. In germline, CDR1 is SGHRS, CDR2 YFSETQ. As DNA, the CDR3 is TGCGCCAGCAGCCCCGATGAGGGAGGGCCCTACAATGAGCAGTTCTTC. Its translation: CASSPDEGGPYNEQFF.

For this clonotype: The junction shows a germline mismatch at one end, possibly a read error. The chain recombines TRBV6-2 or TRBV6-3 with TRBJ2-1; TRBD2 matches 13 bases. The CDR3 loop spans 18 amino acids. Germline CDR1 and CDR2: MNHEY and SVGEGT. CDR3 nucleotide sequence: TGTGCCAGCACCCACCCGCGACGACTAGCGGGAGGCTACAATGAGCGGTTCTTC. Translated: CASTHPRRLAGGYNERFF.

V is TRBV5-1 and J is TRBJ1-1; D not certain. This CDR3 is built from 14 residues. Germline CDR1 and CDR2: SGHRS and YFSETQ. V was clipped by 0 bases and J by 1 base, with 7 bases between them. The CDR3 loop reads CASSLASTNTEAFF. As DNA, the CDR3 is TGCGCCAGCAGCTTGGCAAGTACGAACACTGAAGCTTTCTTT. Complete variable domain (other parts from reference TRBV5-1 and TRBJ1-1): KAGVTQTPRYLIKTRGQQVTLSCSPISGHRSVSWYQQTPGQGLQFLFEYFSETQRNKGNFPGRFSGRQFSNSRSEMNVSTLELGDSALYLCASSLASTNTEAFFGQGTRLTVV.

This clonotype was recorded many times. In DNA, the CDR3 is TGTGCCACCCGGGGGTTTTCCTCCTACAATGAGCAGTTCTTC. Protein: CATRGFSSYNEQFF. The genes are TRBV7-6 and TRBJ2-1, with a possible D match to TRBD2 (6 bases). The CDR3 is 14 residues long. CDR1 SGHVS and CDR2 FNYEAQ come from the germline V gene. Deletions cut 10 bases from V and 0 bases from J, with 13 bases between.

This clonotype counts as medium-sized. The V gene is TRBV9, the J gene TRBJ2-1; D unresolved. The CDR3 runs to 13 residues. Trimming stripped 0 bases from V and 1 base from J, with 2 bases between. Germline V gene data show CDR1 as SGDLS and CDR2 as YYNGEE. CDR3 amino acids: CASSVESYNEQFF. DNA of the CDR3: TGTGCCAGCAGCGTAGAGTCCTACAATGAGCAGTTCTTC.

J is TRBJ2-7 and V is TRBV7-9; 13 nucleotides align to TRBD2. V was pared by 5 bases and J by 4 bases, with 8 bases of the junction left unmatched. This CDR3 spans 16 amino acids. The germline gives CDR1 SEHNR, CDR2 FQNEAQ (reference sequence). In nucleotides, the CDR3 is TGTGCCAGCAGCGGCCGGACTAGCGGGAGTGGTTACGAGCAGTACTTC. Encoded protein: CASSGRTSGSGYEQYF.

Concerning this clonotype: This clone may be a read error of a much larger clone one base away. The chain recombines TRBV4-1 with TRBJ2-7; no clear D gene. V shed 1 base and J shed 3 bases, with 10 bases lying between them. Looked up from germline, CDR1 is MGHRA and CDR2 is YSYEKL. CDR3 size: 14 residues. The CDR3 protein is CASSQAMAGYEQYF. The CDR3 DNA reads TGCGCCAGCAGCCAAGCGATGGCTGGCTACGAGCAGTACTTC.

This clonotype was recorded at least ten times. The chain combines TRBV7-9 with TRBJ2-1; D is unclear. The CDR3 consists of 17 residues. V lost 4 bases, J lost 3 bases, and 19 bases lay in between. Germline V CDR1 and CDR2: SEHNR, FQNEAQ (reference sequence). The CDR3 nucleotides are TGTGCCAGCAGCTGGAAAGACACCCCCGCTTTCTACAATGAGCAGTTCTTC. Residues: CASSWKDTPAFYNEQFF.

The V call is TRBV24-1, the J call TRBJ2-2, with TRBD1 identical over 8 bases. V lost 5 bases and J lost 7; bases outside the gene matches: 11. Germline V lookup: CDR1 KGHDR, CDR2 SFDVKD. The CDR3 loop spans 16 amino acids. CDR3 nucleotide sequence: TGTGCCACCAGTGGCCCTGACAGGGGATCTGGCGGGGAGCTGTTTTTT. It yields the protein CATSGPDRGSGGELFF.

This clonotype has at least ten counts. The chain is built from TRBV7-9 and TRBJ2-7, with TRBD2 matching 13 bases. CDR3 length: 16 amino acids. Per the germline V gene, CDR1 is SEHNR and CDR2 is FQNEAQ (reference sequence). V shed 4 bases and J 3 bases; nucleotides not matched to a gene: 6. The CDR3 spells CASSSRTSGSFYEQYF. CDR3 DNA sequence: TGTGCCAGCAGCTCCCGGACTAGCGGGAGTTTCTACGAGCAGTACTTC.

This clonotype came up many times. This chain uses TRBV2 with TRBJ2-1, with TRBD1 identical over 8 bases. The CDR3 extends over 14 amino acids. Germline lookup yields CDR1 SNHLY and CDR2 FYNNEI. V lost 7 bases and J lost 4; bases outside the gene matches: 6. The CDR3 sequence: CASTPDRAYNEQFF. The CDR3 DNA reads TGTGCCAGCACCCCGGACAGGGCTTACAATGAGCAGTTCTTC.

The chain has TRBV28 and TRBJ2-3; D may match TRBD1 or TRBD2 (5 bases each). Germline CDR1 MDHEN, CDR2 SYDVKM. The V end lost 5 bases, the J end lost 4 bases, and 19 bases lay between the germline ends. This CDR3 contains 16 residues. The CDR3 nucleotides read TGTGCCAGCAGTGATCCGAACCCGGGACGCTCAGATACGCAGTATTTT. This gives the protein CASSDPNPGRSDTQYF.

This clonotype was counted ten times or more. The chain combines TRBV7-8 with TRBJ2-1; TRBD2 aligns across 10 bases. In germline, CDR1 is SGHVS, CDR2 FQNEAQ. The CDR3 has 17 amino acids. V gave up 1 base and J gave up 7 bases; unmatched junction bases: 10. The CDR3 DNA is TGTGCCAGCAGCTTAGATGGTTGGGCTAGCGGGAGTAATGAGCAGTTCTTC. This translates into CASSLDGWASGSNEQFF.

V is TRBV11-2 and J is TRBJ2-7; TRBD1 matches at 10 bases. Germline V gene lookup returns CDR1 SGHAT and CDR2 FQNNGV. This CDR3 has 13 amino acids. With 5 bases clipped from V and 6 bases from J, the junction kept 4 bases outside the gene matches. In nucleotides, the CDR3 is TGTGCCAGCAGCGGCGGGACAGGGGCCGAGCAGTACTTC. Translation gives CASSGGTGAEQYF.

At least ten counts were recorded for this clonotype. The rearrangement links TRBV4-2 to TRBJ2-1; 11 bases agree with TRBD2. The germline V gene has CDR1 LGHNA and CDR2 YNFKEQ. The V and J ends lost 1 base and 0 bases, in that order; junction bases with no gene match: 5. CDR3 length: 18 residues. The CDR3 coding sequence is TGTGCCAGCAGCCAAGGACTAGCGGGGCTGAGCTCCTACAATGAGCAGTTCTTC. It translates to CASSQGLAGLSSYNEQFF.

This clonotype came up a few times. J is TRBJ2-7 and V is TRBV3-1; 9 bases align to TRBD2. This CDR3 has 15 amino acids. Germline loops: CDR1 LGHDT, CDR2 YNNKEL (reference sequence). V was pared by 5 bases and J by 1 base, with 6 bases of the junction left unmatched. The CDR3, as DNA: TGTGCCAGCAGCGAAGGACTAGCGCCATCCTACGAGCAGTACTTC. It encodes CASSEGLAPSYEQYF.

This clonotype has a handful of counts. V and J are TRBV28 and TRBJ2-4, with no clear D. The CDR3 length is 15 residues. V was cut by 6 bases and J by 0 bases, with 12 bases left in between. The germline CDR1 and CDR2 sequences are MDHEN and SYDVKM. In nucleotides, the CDR3 is TGTGCCAGCAGGGCACCACAAATAGCCAAAAACATTCAGTACTTC. It is translated as CASRAPQIAKNIQYF.

This clonotype appeared many times. This sequence joins TRBV3-1 and TRBJ2-5, with no clear D. Germline values: CDR1 LGHDT, CDR2 YNNKEL (reference sequence). The CDR3 is 12 amino acids. Trimming shortened V by 6 bases and J by 4 bases, and 9 bases separated the two germline ends. The CDR3 protein is CASREIGETQYF. The CDR3 coding sequence is TGTGCCAGCAGAGAAATTGGAGAGACCCAGTACTTC.

The chain employs TRBV13 and TRBJ2-7; 10 bases fit TRBD2. The CDR3 loop spans 14 amino acids. Looked up from germline, CDR1 is PRHDT and CDR2 is FYEKMQ (reference sequence). V shed 5 bases and J 4 bases; nucleotides not matched to a gene: 5. CDR3 in DNA: TGTGCCAGCAGCCTTCCGGGACTAGCGTACGAGCAGTACTTC. Translated: CASSLPGLAYEQYF.

This clonotype is termed medium-sized. This rearrangement joins TRBV24-1 to TRBJ2-1, with D uncertain. V lost 6 bases and J 5 bases, leaving 7 bases between the germline ends. Germline-derived CDR1 and CDR2 are KGHDR and SFDVKD. The CDR3 consists of 12 residues. CDR3 loop: CATSWSDNEQFF. The CDR3 bases are TGTGCCACCAGTTGGTCGGACAATGAGCAGTTCTTC.

By frequency in the sample, this clonotype is medium-sized. The rearrangement links TRBV12-3 or TRBV12-4 to TRBJ2-2; D is possibly TRBD2 (5 bases). The V and J ends lost 3 bases and 3 bases respectively, with 17 bases between them. The CDR3 extends over 17 amino acids. The CDR3 reads CASSLALLAGDTGELFF. CDR3 nucleotides: TGTGCCAGCAGTTTGGCCCTTCTAGCTGGAGACACCGGGGAGCTGTTTTTT.

With respect to this clonotype: This may stem from a read error, because a much larger clone lies one nucleotide away. The rearrangement uses TRBV28 and TRBJ2-4; D is unresolved. V dropped 2 bases and J dropped 2 bases, with 10 bases sitting between them. CDR1 is MDHEN and CDR2 is SYDVKM in the germline V gene. The CDR3 sequence is 15 residues long. The CDR3 sequence: CASSLPEYTKNIQYF. CDR3 coding DNA: TGTGCCAGCAGTTTACCGGAGTACACCAAAAACATTCAGTACTTC.

The chain combines TRBV11-2 with TRBJ2-7, with D maybe TRBD2 (5 bases). The germline CDR1 and CDR2 sequences are SGHAT and FQNNGV. The V gene lost 0 bases and the J gene lost 2 bases, with 14 bases spanning the gap. This CDR3 is built from 16 residues. Here the CDR3 reads CASSLDFNGKPYEQYF. The CDR3, as DNA: TGTGCCAGCAGCTTAGATTTCAACGGGAAACCCTACGAGCAGTACTTC.

This clonotype was seen many times. The chain recombines TRBV6-6 with TRBJ2-3, with D possibly being TRBD1 or TRBD2 (5 bases each). Germline V gives CDR1 MNHNY, CDR2 SVGAGI (reference sequence). The length of the CDR3 is 15 residues. Trimming took 0 bases from V and 1 from J, leaving 8 bases between them. The CDR3 DNA sequence: TGTGCCAGCAGTTACTCGGGGCGGGGCACAGATACGCAGTATTTT. It yields the protein CASSYSGRGTDTQYF.